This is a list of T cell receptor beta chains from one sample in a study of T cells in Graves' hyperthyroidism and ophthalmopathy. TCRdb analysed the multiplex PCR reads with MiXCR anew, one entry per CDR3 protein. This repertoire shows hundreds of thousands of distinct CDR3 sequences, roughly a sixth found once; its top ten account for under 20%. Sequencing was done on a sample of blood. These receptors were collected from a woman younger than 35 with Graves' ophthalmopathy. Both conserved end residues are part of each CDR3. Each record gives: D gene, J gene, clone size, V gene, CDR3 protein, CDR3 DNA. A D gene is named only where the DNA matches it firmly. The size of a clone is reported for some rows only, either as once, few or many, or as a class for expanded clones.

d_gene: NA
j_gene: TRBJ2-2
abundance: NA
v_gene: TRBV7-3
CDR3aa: CASSLTGLAGATPGSCFF
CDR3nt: NA

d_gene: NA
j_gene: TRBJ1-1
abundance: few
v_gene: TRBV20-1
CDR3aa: CSARDGPGKNTEAFF
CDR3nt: TGCAGTGCTAGAGACGGCCCAGGGAAGAACACTGAAGCTTTCTTT

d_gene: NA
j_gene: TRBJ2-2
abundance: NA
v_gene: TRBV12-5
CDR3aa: CASGLPGSGELFF
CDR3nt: TGTGCTAGTGGTCTACCAGGGTCCGGGGAGCTGTTTTTT

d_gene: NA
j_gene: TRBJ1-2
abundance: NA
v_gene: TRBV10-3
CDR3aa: CAISPEAMGYGYTF
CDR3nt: TGTGCCATCAGTCCGGAGGCCATGGGCTATGGCTACACCTTC

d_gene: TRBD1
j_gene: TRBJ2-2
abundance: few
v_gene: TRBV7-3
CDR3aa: CASSPGQDTGELFF
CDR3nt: TGTGCCAGCAGCCCTGGACAGGACACCGGGGAGCTGTTTTTT

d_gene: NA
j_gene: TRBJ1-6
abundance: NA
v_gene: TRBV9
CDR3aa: CASKGTDHNSPLHF
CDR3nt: TGTGCCAGCAAGGGGACCGACCATAATTCACCCCTCCACTTT

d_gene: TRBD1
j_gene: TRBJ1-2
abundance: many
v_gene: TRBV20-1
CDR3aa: CSASRGDRAMIVFTF
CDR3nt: TGCAGTGCTAGTCGCGGGGACAGGGCAATGATTGTTTTCACCTTC

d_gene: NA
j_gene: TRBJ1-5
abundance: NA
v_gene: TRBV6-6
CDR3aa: CASSYRANQPQHF
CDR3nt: TGTGCCAGCAGTTACCGGGCCAATCAGCCCCAGCATTTT

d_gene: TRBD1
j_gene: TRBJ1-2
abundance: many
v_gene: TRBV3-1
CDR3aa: CASRGTGGNYGYTF
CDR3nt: TGTGCCAGCAGAGGCACAGGGGGCAACTATGGCTACACCTTC

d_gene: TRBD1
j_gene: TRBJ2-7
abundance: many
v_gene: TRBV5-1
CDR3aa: CASSLDGGQGYEQYF
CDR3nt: TGCGCCAGCAGCTTGGATGGGGGACAGGGCTACGAGCAGTACTTC

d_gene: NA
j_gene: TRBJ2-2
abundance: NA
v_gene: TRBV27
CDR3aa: CASSSLHWPNTGELFF
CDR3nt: TGTGCCAGCAGTTCCCTACACTGGCCGAACACCGGGGAGCTGTTTTTT

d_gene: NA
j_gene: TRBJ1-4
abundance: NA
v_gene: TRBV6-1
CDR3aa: CASSEGLINEKLFF
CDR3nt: TGTGCCAGCAGTGAAGGTCTGATCAATGAAAAACTGTTTTTT

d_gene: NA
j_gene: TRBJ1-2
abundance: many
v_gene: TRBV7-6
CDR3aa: CASSQSGTPSGYTF
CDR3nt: TGTGCCAGCAGCCAAAGCGGGACACCGAGCGGCTACACCTTC

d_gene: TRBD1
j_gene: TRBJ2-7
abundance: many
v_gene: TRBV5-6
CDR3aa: CASSDRVPYEQYF
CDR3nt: TGTGCCAGCAGCGACAGGGTTCCCTACGAGCAGTACTTC

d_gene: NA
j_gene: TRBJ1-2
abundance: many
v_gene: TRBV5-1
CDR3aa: CASSLQESYGYTF
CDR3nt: TGCGCCAGCAGCCTCCAGGAATCTTATGGCTACACCTTC

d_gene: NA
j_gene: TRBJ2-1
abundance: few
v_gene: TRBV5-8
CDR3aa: CATKLQGSKYNEQFF
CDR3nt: TGTGCCACTAAACTACAGGGATCAAAGTACAATGAGCAGTTCTTC

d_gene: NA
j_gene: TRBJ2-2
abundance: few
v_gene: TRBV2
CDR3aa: CAGGPWVTGELFF
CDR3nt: TGTGCCGGCGGTCCCTGGGTAACCGGGGAGCTGTTTTTT

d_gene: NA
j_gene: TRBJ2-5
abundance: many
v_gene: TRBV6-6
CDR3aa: CASSYGMRGVQETQYF
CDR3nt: TGTGCCAGCAGTTACGGAATGCGCGGGGTACAAGAGACCCAGTACTTC

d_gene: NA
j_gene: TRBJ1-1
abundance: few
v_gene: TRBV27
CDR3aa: CASSQGLHTEAFF
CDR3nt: TGTGCCAGCAGTCAGGGGCTCCACACTGAAGCTTTCTTT

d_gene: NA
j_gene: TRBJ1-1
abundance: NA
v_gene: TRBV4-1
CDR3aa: CASSQEPMNTEAFF
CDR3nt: TGCGCCAGCAGCCAAGAACCGATGAACACTGAAGCTTTCTTT

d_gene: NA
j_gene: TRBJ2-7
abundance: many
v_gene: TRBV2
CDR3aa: CASSEGGREKDEQYF
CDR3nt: TGTGCCAGCAGTGAAGGGGGTAGGGAGAAGGACGAGCAGTACTTC

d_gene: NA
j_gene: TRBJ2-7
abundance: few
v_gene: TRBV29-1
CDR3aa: CSVPGTTYTEQYF
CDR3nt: TGCAGCGTTCCAGGGACCACCTACACCGAGCAGTACTTC

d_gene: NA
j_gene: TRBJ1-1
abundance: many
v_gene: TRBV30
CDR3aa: CAWELGGMNTEAFF
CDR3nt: TGTGCCTGGGAGTTAGGGGGAATGAACACTGAAGCTTTCTTT

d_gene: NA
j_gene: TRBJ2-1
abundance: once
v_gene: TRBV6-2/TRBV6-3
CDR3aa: CASSYGRLRNEQFF
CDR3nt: TGTGCCAGCAGTTACGGGCGACTAAGGAATGAGCAGTTCTTC

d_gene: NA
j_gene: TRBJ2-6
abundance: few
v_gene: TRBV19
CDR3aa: CASSERAAGAGANVLTF
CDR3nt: TGTGCCAGTAGTGAAAGGGCGGCAGGGGCTGGGGCCAACGTCCTGACTTTC

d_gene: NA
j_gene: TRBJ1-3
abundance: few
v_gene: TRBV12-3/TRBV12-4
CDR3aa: CASSPDRGPGNTIYF
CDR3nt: TGTGCCAGCAGCCCTGACAGAGGACCTGGAAACACCATATATTTT

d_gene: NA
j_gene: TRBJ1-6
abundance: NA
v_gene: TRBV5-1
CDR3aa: CASSLASGGESPLHF
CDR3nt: TGCGCCAGCAGCTTGGCCTCCGGGGGTGAATCACCCCTCCACTTT

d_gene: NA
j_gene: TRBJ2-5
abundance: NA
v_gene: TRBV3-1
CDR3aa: CASSQPTWDETQYF
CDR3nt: TGTGCCAGCAGCCAACCTACCTGGGACGAGACCCAGTACTTC

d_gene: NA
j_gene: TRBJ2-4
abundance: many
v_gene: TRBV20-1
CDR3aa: CSARGKLGVAKNIQYF
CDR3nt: TGCAGTGCTAGAGGAAAACTTGGAGTAGCCAAAAACATTCAGTACTTC

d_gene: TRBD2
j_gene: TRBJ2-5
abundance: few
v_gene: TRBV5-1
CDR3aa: CASSPNSGSGQETQYF
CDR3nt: TGCGCCAGCAGCCCCAATAGCGGGAGCGGCCAAGAGACCCAGTACTTC

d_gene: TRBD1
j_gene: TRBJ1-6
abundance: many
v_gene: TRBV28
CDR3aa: CASSLAGGTVDSPLHF
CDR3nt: TGTGCCAGCTCACTAGCCGGGGGGACAGTGGATTCACCCCTCCACTTT

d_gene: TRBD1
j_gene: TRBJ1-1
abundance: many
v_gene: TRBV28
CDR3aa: CASSDRGGGMNTEAFF
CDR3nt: TGTGCCAGCAGTGACAGGGGGGGGGGAATGAACACTGAAGCTTTCTTT

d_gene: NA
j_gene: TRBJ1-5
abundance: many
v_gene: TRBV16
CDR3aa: CASSHLRQDNQPQHF
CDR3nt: TGTGCCAGCAGCCACCTGAGACAGGACAATCAGCCCCAGCATTTT

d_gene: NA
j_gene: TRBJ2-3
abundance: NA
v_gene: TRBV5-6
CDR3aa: CASSFSSRGAGTDTQYF
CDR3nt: TGTGCCAGCAGCTTCTCTAGCAGGGGGGCCGGGACAGATACGCAGTATTTT

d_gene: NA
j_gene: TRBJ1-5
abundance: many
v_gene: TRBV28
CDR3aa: CASSLMGGDQPQHF
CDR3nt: TGTGCCAGCAGTTTAATGGGGGGGGATCAGCCCCAGCATTTT

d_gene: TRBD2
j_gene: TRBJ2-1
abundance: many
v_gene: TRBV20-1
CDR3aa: CSARDGRRDEQFF
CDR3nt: TGCAGTGCTAGAGACGGGAGGCGGGATGAGCAGTTCTTC

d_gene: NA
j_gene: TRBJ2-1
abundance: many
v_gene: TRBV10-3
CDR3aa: CAISESVVNEQFF
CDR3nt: TGTGCCATCAGTGAATCAGTCGTAAATGAGCAGTTCTTC

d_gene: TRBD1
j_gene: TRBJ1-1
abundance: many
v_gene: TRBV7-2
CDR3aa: CASSSGQGEAFF
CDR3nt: TGTGCCAGCAGCTCAGGACAGGGTGAAGCTTTCTTT

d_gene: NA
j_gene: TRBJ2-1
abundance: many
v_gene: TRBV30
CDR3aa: CAWTGDSYNEQFF
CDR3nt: TGTGCCTGGACGGGGGACAGCTACAATGAGCAGTTCTTC

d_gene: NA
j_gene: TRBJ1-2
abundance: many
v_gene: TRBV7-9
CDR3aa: CASSAGQLYGYTF
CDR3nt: TGTGCCAGCAGCGCCGGACAGCTCTATGGCTACACCTTC

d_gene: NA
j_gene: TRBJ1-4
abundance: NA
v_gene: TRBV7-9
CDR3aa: CASSFGGTHNEKLFF
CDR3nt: TGTGCCAGCAGCTTTGGAGGGACCCATAATGAAAAACTGTTTTTT

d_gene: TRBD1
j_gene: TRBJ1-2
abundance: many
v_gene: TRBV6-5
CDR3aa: CASSYSIPDRLGDYGYTF
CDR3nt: TGTGCCAGCAGTTACTCGATCCCGGACAGGCTGGGAGACTATGGCTACACCTTC

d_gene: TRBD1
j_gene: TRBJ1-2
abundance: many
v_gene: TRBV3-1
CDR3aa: CASSQTGGLDYGYTF
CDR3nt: TGTGCCAGCAGCCAAACAGGGGGCCTCGACTATGGCTACACCTTC

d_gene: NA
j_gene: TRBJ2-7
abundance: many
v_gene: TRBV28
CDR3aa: CASSLDTSRSYEQYF
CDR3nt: TGTGCCAGCAGTTTAGACACTAGCCGATCCTACGAGCAGTACTTC

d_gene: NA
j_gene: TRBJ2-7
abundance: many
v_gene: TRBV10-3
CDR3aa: CAISDRGEQYF
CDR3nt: TGTGCCATCAGTGATCGGGGCGAGCAGTACTTC

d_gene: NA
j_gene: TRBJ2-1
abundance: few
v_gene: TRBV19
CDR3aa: CASSWSGGYNEQFF
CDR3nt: TGTGCCAGTAGTTGGAGCGGAGGTTACAATGAGCAGTTCTTC

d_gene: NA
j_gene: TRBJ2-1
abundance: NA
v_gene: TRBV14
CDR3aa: CASSLRLTYNEQFF
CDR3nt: TGTGCCAGCAGCCTGAGACTGACCTACAATGAGCAGTTCTTC

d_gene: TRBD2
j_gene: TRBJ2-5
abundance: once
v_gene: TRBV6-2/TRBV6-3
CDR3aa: CASSHIRLAGGRETQYF
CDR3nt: TGTGCCAGCAGTCACATTCGTCTAGCGGGGGGGCGAGAGACCCAGTACTTC

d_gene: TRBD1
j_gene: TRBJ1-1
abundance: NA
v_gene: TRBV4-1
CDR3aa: CASSQDPWTGPEAFF
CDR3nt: TGCGCCAGCAGCCAAGATCCTTGGACAGGACCTGAAGCTTTCTTT

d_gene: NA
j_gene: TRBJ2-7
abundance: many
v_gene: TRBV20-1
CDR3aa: CSAFPMPRGPDSYEQYF
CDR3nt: TGCAGTGCTTTTCCGATGCCCAGGGGACCCGATTCCTACGAGCAGTACTTC

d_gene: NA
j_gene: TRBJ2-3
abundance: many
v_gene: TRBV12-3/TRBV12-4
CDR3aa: CASSSLEGTQYF
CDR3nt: TGTGCCAGCAGTTCATTGGAGGGTACGCAGTATTTT

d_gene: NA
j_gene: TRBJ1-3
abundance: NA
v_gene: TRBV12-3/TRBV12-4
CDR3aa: CASSPGYGNTIYF
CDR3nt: TGTGCCAGCAGTCCAGGGTATGGAAACACCATATATTTT

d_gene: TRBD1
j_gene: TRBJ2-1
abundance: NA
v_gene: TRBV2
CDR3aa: CASSRAGGYGEQFF
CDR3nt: TGTGCCAGCAGTAGGGCAGGGGGCTACGGTGAGCAGTTCTTC

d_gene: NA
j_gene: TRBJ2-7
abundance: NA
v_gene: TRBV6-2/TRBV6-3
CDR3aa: CARVSGFTYEQYF
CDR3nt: TGTGCCAGGGTCAGCGGGTTTACCTACGAGCAGTACTTC

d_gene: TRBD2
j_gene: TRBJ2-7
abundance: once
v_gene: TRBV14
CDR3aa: CASSQGTGTSDYYEQYF
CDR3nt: TGTGCCAGCAGCCAGGGGACCGGGACTAGCGATTACTACGAGCAGTACTTC

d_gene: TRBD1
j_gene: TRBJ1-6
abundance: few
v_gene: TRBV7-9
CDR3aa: CASSEGTVLNSPLHF
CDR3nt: TGTGCCAGCAGCGAAGGGACAGTTCTAAATTCACCCCTCCACTTT

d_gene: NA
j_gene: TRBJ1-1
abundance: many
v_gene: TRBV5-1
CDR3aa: CASSMGVGVNTEAFF
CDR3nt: TGCGCCAGCAGCATGGGGGTGGGAGTGAACACTGAAGCTTTCTTT

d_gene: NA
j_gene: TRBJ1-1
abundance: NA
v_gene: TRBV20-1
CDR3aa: CSTAPGTRNTEAFF
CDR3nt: TGCAGTACTGCCCCCGGGACGCGGAACACTGAAGCTTTCTTT